This T cell receptor beta chain stems from a study of neurological immune-mediated disorders. This clonotype was recorded many times. Germline-derived CDR1 and CDR2 are SEHNR and FQNEAQ (reference sequence). V dropped 5 bases and J dropped 1; count of bases not matched to a gene: 4. The CDR3 contains 15 residues. In TCRdb, the 5' RACE reads were re-called with MiXCR into one record per CDR3 protein. This table holds nearly 60,000 distinct CDR3 sequences, about 3.4% found once. The clonotype was recovered from a woman in her sixties with multiple sclerosis. This chain links TRBV7-9 with TRBJ1-1; the match to TRBD1 covers 10 bases. Material for sequencing was PBMCs. CDR3 DNA: TGTGCCAGCAGCCGCCGGGACAGGGGGAACACTGAAGCTTTCTTT. Translating it yields CASSRRDRGNTEAFF.